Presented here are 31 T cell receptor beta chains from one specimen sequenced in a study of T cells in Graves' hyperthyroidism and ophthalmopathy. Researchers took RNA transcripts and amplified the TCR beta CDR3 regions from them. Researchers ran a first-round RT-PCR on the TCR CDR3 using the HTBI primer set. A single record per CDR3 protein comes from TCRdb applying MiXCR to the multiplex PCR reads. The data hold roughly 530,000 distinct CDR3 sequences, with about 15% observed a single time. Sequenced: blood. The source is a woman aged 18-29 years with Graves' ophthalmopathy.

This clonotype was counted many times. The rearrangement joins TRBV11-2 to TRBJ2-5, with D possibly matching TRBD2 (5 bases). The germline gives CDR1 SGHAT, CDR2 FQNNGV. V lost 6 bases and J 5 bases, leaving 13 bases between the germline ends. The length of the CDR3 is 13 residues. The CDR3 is CASRVLGEETQYF. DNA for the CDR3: TGTGCCAGCAGGGTCTTGGGAGAGGAGACCCAGTACTTC.

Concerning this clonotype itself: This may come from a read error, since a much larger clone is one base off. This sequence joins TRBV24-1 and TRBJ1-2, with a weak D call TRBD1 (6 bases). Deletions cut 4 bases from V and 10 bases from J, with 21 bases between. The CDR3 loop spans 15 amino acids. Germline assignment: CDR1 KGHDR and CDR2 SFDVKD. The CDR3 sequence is CATSEPGTTGDAYTF. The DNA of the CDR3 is TGTGCCACCAGTGAACCTGGGACAACTGGTGATGCCTACACCTTC.

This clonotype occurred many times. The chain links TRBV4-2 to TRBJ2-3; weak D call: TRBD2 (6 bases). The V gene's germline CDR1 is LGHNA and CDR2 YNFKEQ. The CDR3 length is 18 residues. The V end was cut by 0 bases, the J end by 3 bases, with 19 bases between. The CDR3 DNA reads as TGTGCCAGCAGCCAAGAGGGACTTTCCGATGGGTTGACAGATACGCAGTATTTT. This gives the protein CASSQEGLSDGLTDTQYF.

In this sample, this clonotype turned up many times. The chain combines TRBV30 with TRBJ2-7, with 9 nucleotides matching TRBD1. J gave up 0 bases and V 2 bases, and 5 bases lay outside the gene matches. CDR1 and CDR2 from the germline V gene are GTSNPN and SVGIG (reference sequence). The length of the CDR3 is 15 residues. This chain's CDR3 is CAWSPPGQGSYEQYF. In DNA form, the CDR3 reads TGTGCCTGGAGTCCACCGGGACAGGGCTCCTACGAGCAGTACTTC.

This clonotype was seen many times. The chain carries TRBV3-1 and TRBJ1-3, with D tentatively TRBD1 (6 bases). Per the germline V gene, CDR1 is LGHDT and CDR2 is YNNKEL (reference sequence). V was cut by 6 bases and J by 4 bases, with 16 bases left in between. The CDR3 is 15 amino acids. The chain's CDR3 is CASSQGIDPGNTIYF. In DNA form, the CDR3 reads TGTGCCAGCAGTCAGGGGATTGACCCGGGAAACACCATATATTTT.

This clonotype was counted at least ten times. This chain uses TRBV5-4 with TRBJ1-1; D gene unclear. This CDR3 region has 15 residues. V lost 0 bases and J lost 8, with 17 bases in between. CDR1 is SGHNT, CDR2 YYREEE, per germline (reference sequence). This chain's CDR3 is CASSLDPVLKREAFF. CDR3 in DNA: TGTGCCAGCAGCTTGGACCCCGTCCTAAAAAGGGAAGCTTTCTTT.

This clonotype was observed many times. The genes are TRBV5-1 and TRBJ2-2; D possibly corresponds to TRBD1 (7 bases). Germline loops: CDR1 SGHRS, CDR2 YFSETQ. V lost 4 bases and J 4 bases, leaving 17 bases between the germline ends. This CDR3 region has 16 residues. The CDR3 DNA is TGCGCCAGCAGCCACCAGGGGGGCCTAGGCACCGGGGAGCTGTTTTTT. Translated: CASSHQGGLGTGELFF.

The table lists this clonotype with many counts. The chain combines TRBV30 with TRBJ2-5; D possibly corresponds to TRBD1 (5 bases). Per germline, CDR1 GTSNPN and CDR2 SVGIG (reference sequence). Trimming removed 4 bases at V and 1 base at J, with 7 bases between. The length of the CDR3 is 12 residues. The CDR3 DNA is TGTGCCTGGACAGGGCGCCAAGAGACCCAGTACTTC. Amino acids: CAWTGRQETQYF.

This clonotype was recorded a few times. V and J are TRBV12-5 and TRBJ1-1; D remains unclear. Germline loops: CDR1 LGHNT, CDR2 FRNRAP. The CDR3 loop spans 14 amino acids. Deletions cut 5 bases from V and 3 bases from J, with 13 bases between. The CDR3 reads CASGPGGLYTEAFF. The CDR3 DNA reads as TGTGCTAGTGGTCCAGGAGGGCTATACACTGAAGCTTTCTTT. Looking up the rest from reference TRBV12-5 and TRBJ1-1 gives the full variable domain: DARVTQTPRHKVTEMGQEVTMRCQPILGHNTVFWYRQTMMQGLELLAYFRNRAPLDDSGMPKDRFSAEMPDATLATLKIQPSEPRDSAVYFCASGPGGLYTEAFFGQGTRLTVV.

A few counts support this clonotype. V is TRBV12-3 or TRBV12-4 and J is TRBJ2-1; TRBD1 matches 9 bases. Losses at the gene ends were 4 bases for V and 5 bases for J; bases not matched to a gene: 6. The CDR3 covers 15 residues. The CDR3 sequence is CASSSTWTGDNEQFF. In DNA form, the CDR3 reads TGTGCCAGCAGTTCCACCTGGACAGGGGACAATGAGCAGTTCTTC.

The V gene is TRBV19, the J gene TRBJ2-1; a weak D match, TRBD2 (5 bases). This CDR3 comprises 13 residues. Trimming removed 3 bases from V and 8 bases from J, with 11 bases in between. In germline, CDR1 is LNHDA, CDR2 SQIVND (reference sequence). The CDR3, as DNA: TGTGCCAGTAGTATTACTAGTAACCATGAGCAGTTCTTC. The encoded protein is CASSITSNHEQFF.

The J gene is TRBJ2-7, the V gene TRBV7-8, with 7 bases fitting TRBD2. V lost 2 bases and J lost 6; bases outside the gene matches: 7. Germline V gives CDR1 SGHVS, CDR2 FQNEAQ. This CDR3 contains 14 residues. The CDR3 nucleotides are TGTGCCAGCAGCTTATGGGAGGGGATAGGCGAGCAGTACTTC. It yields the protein CASSLWEGIGEQYF. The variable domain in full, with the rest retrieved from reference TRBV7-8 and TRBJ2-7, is GAGVSQSPRYKVAKRGQDVALRCDPISGHVSLFWYQQALGQGPEFLTYFQNEAQLDKSGLPSDRFFAERPEGSVSTLKIQRTQQEDSAVYLCASSLWEGIGEQYFGPGTRLTVT.

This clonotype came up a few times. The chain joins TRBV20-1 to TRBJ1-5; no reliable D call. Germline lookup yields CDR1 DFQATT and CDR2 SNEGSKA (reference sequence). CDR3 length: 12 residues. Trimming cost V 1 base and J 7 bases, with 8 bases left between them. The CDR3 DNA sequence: TGCAGTGCTAGAGTGGGTACGCAGCCCCAGCATTTT. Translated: CSARVGTQPQHF.

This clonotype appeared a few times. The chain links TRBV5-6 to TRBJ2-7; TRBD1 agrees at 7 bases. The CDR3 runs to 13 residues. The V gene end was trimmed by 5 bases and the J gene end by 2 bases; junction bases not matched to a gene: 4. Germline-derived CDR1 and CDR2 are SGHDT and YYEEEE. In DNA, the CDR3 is TGTGCCAGCAGTTCTACAGGGGCCTACGAGCAGTACTTC. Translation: CASSSTGAYEQYF. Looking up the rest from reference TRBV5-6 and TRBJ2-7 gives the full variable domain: DAGVTQSPTHLIKTRGQQVTLRCSPKSGHDTVSWYQQALGQGPQFIFQYYEEEERQRGNFPDRFSGHQFPNYSSELNVNALLLGDSALYLCASSSTGAYEQYFGPGTRLTVT.

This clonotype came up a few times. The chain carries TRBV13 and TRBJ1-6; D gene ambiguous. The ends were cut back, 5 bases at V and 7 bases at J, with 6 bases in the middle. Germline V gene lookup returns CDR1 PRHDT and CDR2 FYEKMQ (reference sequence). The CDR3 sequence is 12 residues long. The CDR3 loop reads CASSGANSPLHF. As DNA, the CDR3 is TGTGCCAGCAGCGGAGCGAATTCACCCCTCCACTTT.

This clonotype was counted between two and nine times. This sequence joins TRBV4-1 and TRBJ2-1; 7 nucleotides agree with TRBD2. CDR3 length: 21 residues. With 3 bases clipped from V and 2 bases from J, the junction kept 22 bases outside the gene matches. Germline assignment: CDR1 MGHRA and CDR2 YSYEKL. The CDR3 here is CASSQYPSESAGARAYNEQFF. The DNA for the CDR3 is TGCGCCAGCAGCCAGTACCCCTCGGAGTCGGCGGGAGCGCGGGCCTACAATGAGCAGTTCTTC.

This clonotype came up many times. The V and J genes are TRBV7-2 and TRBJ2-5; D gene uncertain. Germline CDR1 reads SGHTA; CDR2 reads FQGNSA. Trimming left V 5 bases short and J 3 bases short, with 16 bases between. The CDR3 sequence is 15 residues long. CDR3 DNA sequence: TGTGCCAGCAGCCCAGGTGGTGGGCCCGAAGAGACCCAGTACTTC. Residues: CASSPGGGPEETQYF.

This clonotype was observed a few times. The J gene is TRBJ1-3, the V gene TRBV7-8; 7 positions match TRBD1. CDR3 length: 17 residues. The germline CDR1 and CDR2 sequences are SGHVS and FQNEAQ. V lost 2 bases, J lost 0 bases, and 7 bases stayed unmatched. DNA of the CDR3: TGTGCCAGCAGCTTAACCCAGGGGGGATTCTCTGGAAACACCATATATTTT. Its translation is CASSLTQGGFSGNTIYF.

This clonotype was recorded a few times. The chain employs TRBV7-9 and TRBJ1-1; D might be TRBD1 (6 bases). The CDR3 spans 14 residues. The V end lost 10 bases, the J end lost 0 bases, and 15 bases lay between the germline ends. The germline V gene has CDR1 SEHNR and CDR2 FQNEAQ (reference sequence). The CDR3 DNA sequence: TGTGCCACCCATGGACAGTTGATGAACACTGAAGCTTTCTTT. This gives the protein CATHGQLMNTEAFF. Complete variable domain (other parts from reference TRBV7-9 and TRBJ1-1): DTGVSQNPRHKITKRGQNVTFRCDPISEHNRLYWYRQTLGQGPEFLTYFQNEAQLEKSRLLSDRFSAERPKGSFSTLEIQRTEQGDSAMYLCATHGQLMNTEAFFGQGTRLTVV.

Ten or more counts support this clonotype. The CDR3 here is CASSLRGLLDSYNEQFF. The CDR3 nucleotides read TGTGCCAGCAGCTTAAGGGGGCTCCTCGACTCCTACAATGAGCAGTTCTTC. The rearrangement joins TRBV7-2 to TRBJ2-1; 7 bases fit TRBD1. The CDR3 length is 17 residues. J lost 0 bases, V lost 2 bases, and 7 bases had no gene match. Germline V gene sequence: CDR1 SGHTA, CDR2 FQGNSA.

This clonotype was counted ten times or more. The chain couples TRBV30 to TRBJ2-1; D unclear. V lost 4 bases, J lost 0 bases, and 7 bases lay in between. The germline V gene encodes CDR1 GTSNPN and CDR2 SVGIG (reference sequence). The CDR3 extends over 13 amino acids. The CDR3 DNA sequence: TGTGCCTGGATGCAGGACTCCTACAATGAGCAGTTCTTC. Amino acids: CAWMQDSYNEQFF.

The CDR3 loop reads CASSYGGRGGYEQYF. CDR3 coding DNA: TGTGCCAGCAGTTACGGGGGCAGGGGGGGCTACGAGCAGTACTTC. The chain combines TRBV6-6 with TRBJ2-7; tentatively, D is TRBD1 or TRBD2 (7 bases each). The V gene's germline CDR1 is MNHNY and CDR2 SVGAGI (reference sequence). The CDR3 contains 15 residues. The ends were cut back, 2 bases at V and 3 bases at J, with 14 bases in the middle.

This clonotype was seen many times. CDR3 DNA sequence: TGTGCCAGCAGCTTAGATGGCAGCGAGCAGTACTTC. This encodes CASSLDGSEQYF. This chain joins TRBV7-8 and TRBJ2-7, with D unclear. V dropped 1 base and J dropped 6 bases, with 7 bases sitting between them. CDR1 is SGHVS and CDR2 is FQNEAQ in the germline V gene. The CDR3 is made up of 12 amino acids.

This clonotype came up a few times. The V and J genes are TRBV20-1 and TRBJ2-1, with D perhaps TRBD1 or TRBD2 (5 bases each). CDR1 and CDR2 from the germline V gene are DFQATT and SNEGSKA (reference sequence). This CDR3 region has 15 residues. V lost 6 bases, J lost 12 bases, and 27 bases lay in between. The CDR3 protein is CSANYLSEGWLGQFF. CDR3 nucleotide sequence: TGCAGTGCCAACTACTTAAGCGAGGGGTGGCTAGGGCAGTTCTTC.

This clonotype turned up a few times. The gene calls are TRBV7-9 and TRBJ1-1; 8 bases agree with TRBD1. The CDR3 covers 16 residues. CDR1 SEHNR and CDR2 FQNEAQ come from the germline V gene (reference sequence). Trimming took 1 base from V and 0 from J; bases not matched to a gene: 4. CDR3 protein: CASSLEGQAMNTEAFF. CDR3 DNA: TGTGCCAGCAGCTTAGAGGGACAGGCAATGAACACTGAAGCTTTCTTT. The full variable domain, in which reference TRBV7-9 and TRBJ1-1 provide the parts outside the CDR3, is DTGVSQNPRHKITKRGQNVTFRCDPISEHNRLYWYRQTLGQGPEFLTYFQNEAQLEKSRLLSDRFSAERPKGSFSTLEIQRTEQGDSAMYLCASSLEGQAMNTEAFFGQGTRLTVV.

CDR3 sequence (DNA): TGTGCCAGCAGCCCAGGGAGGGGCGTTGGTGAGGGAAACACCATATATTTT. Residues: CASSPGRGVGEGNTIYF. This chain connects TRBV12-3 or TRBV12-4 to TRBJ1-3, with D possibly being TRBD1 (5 bases). V was cut by 6 bases and J by 4 bases, with 22 bases left in between. CDR3 length equals 17 residues.

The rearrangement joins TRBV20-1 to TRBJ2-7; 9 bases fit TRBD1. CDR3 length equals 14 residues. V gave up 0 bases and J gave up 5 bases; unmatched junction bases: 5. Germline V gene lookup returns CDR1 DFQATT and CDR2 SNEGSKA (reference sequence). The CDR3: CSARDGTGIHEQYF. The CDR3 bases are TGCAGTGCTAGAGATGGGACAGGGATCCACGAGCAGTACTTC.

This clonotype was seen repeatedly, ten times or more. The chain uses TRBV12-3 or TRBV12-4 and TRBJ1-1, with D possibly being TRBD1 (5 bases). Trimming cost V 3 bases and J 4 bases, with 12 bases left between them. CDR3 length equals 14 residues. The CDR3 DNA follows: TGTGCCAGCAGTTTCGTTCAGGGTGGCACTGAAGCTTTCTTT. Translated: CASSFVQGGTEAFF.

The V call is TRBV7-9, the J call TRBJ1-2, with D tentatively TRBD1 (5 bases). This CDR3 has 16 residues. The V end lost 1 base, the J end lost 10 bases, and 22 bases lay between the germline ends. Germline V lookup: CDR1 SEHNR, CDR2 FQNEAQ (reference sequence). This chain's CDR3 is CASSLVRVGQGGNYTF. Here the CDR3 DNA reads TGTGCCAGCAGCTTAGTACGGGTTGGTCAGGGCGGGAACTACACCTTC.

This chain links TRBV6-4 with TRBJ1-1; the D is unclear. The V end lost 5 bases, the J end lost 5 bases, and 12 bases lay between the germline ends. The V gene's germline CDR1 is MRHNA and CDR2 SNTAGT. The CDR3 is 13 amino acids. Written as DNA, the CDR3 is TGTGCCAGCAGTCGGATCCTGAGGACTGAAGCTTTCTTT. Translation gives CASSRILRTEAFF.

DNA of the CDR3: TGTGCCACCAGTATTTTAGGGGGCTATAGCAATCAGCCCCAGCATTTT. Protein sequence: CATSILGGYSNQPQHF. The chain combines TRBV24-1 with TRBJ1-5, with 7 bases lining up with TRBD1. The CDR3 sequence is 16 residues long. The J segment lost 0 bases and the V segment lost 6 bases, leaving 7 bases of the junction unmatched. Germline loops: CDR1 KGHDR, CDR2 SFDVKD.